These 26 T cell receptor beta chains share one sample of origin, sequenced in a study of blood T cell repertoires in COVID-19. Profiling relied on immunoSEQ multiplex PCR, and the TCRdb table lists in-frame clones only, not all of them. The sample consists of a few hundred thousand clones, 91% of them appearing once. The sequencing sample was made of PBMCs or T cells enriched from blood (not recorded which). The receptors here all came from a human donor in a cohort exposed to, infected with or recovered from COVID-19 (not recorded which). The donor label of this sample is uncertain.

This chain connects TRBV10-3 to TRBJ2-7; 8 nucleotides match TRBD1. V lost 2 bases to trimming and J lost 3 bases; unmatched junction nucleotides: 12. Germline CDR1 ENHRY, CDR2 SYGVKD. CDR3 length: 17 residues. The CDR3 region has the DNA TGTGCCATCAGTGAGGGACAGGGATGGAGATGGGACTACGAGCAGTACTTC. This translates into CAISEGQGWRWDYEQYF.

The rearrangement joins TRBV6-4 to TRBJ1-2; D is unclear. Trimming took 6 bases from V and 5 from J, leaving 13 bases between them. Germline CDR1 reads MRHNA; CDR2 reads SNTAGT. The CDR3 covers 13 residues. CDR3 residues: CASSQQSGYGYTF. DNA for the CDR3: TGTGCCAGCAGCCAACAATCCGGGTATGGCTACACCTTC.

The DNA of the CDR3 is TGTGCCAGCAGCCAAGAGTTGCTAGCGGGGGGGAACACCGGGGAGCTGTTTTTT. As protein: CASSQELLAGGNTGELFF. V and J are TRBV3-1 (or the pseudogene TRBV3-2) and TRBJ2-2, with 11 bases fitting TRBD2. Germline CDR1 reads LGHDT; CDR2 reads YNNKEL (reference sequence). The CDR3 has 18 residues. V shed 0 bases, J shed 1 base, and the junction held 4 bases outside the gene matches.

This chain links TRBV11-1 with TRBJ2-1, with D maybe TRBD1 (6 bases). With 4 bases removed from V and 5 bases from J, the gap between germline ends came to 15 bases. This CDR3 spans 15 amino acids. Germline V gene lookup returns CDR1 SGHAT and CDR2 FQDESV (reference sequence). DNA of the CDR3: TGTGCCAGCAGCTCCACAGGGACGAAGAACAATGAGCAGTTCTTC. Encoded protein: CASSSTGTKNNEQFF.

The chain is built from TRBV6-2 or TRBV6-3 and TRBJ2-3; 7 nucleotides agree with TRBD2. CDR3 length: 16 residues. The V and J ends lost 6 bases and 6 bases, in that order; junction bases with no gene match: 15. Per the germline V gene, CDR1 is MNHEY and CDR2 is SVGEGT. The CDR3 bases are TGTGCCAGCAGCAAGACTGGCGGGGGTCTTGGGGATACGCAGTATTTT. Protein sequence: CASSKTGGGLGDTQYF.

This rearrangement joins TRBV2 to TRBJ2-6; D is unresolved. Germline loops: CDR1 SNHLY, CDR2 FYNNEI. V was pared by 8 bases and J by 1 base, with 6 bases between. This CDR3 region has 13 residues. The CDR3 protein is CASERSGANVLTF. The DNA for the CDR3 is TGTGCCAGCGAGCGTTCTGGGGCCAACGTCCTGACTTTC.

This clone was observed a single time. The chain couples TRBV13 to TRBJ1-3; 10 bases line up with TRBD1. Per germline, CDR1 PRHDT and CDR2 FYEKMQ (reference sequence). The CDR3 runs to 16 residues. The J segment lost 0 bases and the V segment lost 5 bases, leaving 4 bases of the junction unmatched. CDR3 nucleotide sequence: TGTGCCAGCAGCGGACAGGGGGACCCCTCTGGAAACACCATATATTTT. Translation gives CASSGQGDPSGNTIYF.

In this sample, this clone turned up once. This chain connects TRBV3-1 (or the pseudogene TRBV3-2) to TRBJ1-1, with D hard to call. Trimming cost V 0 bases and J 1 base, with 9 bases left between them. In germline, CDR1 is LGHDT, CDR2 YNNKEL (reference sequence). The CDR3 has 15 residues. The CDR3, as DNA: TGTGCCAGCAGCCAAGATGGAGGGCAGAACACTGAAGCTTTCTTT. It is translated as CASSQDGGQNTEAFF.

This clone was found once. For the CDR3, the DNA is TGCGCCAGCAGCTCACAAGACGGGGGGGATTCACCCCTCCACTTT. Encoded protein: CASSSQDGGDSPLHF. The V and J genes are TRBV4-1 and TRBJ1-6; TRBD1 might be the D (5 bases). Trimming left V 5 bases short and J 8 bases short, with 16 bases between. This CDR3 is 15 amino acids long. Germline V gene lookup returns CDR1 MGHRA and CDR2 YSYEKL.

This clone was detected once. The rearrangement joins TRBV7-6 to TRBJ2-2, with TRBD1 matching over 9 bases. The V gene end was trimmed by 1 base and the J gene end by 5 bases; junction bases not matched to a gene: 8. The CDR3 spans 17 residues. CDR1 SGHVS and CDR2 FNYEAQ come from the germline V gene. This chain's CDR3 is CASSLVAGTGKTGELFF. The CDR3 DNA reads TGTGCCAGCAGCTTAGTGGCCGGGACAGGGAAAACCGGGGAGCTGTTTTTT.

The chain has TRBV7-3 and TRBJ2-3, with TRBD2 matching 9 bases. In germline, CDR1 is SGHTA, CDR2 FQGTGA. The CDR3 has 15 residues. Unmatched junction bases numbered 7, after V lost 6 bases and J lost 3 bases. The CDR3 DNA reads TGTGCCAGCAGTGTACAGCGGGGGGTAACAGATACGCAGTATTTT. Translated: CASSVQRGVTDTQYF.

The chain uses TRBV7-2 and TRBJ2-2; 7 bases agree with TRBD1. J lost 4 bases, V lost 4 bases, and 15 bases had no gene match. Germline CDR1 and CDR2: SGHTA and FQGNSA. The CDR3 spans 18 residues. In DNA form, the CDR3 reads TGTGCCAGCAGCTCTCTATCGACAGGGAAGGGTGTCACCGGGGAGCTGTTTTTT. Translated, it gives CASSSLSTGKGVTGELFF.

The rearrangement joins TRBV2 to TRBJ2-1; possible D gene TRBD1, 5 bases. The CDR3 loop spans 12 amino acids. V lost 7 bases, J lost 10 bases, and 14 bases lay in between. Germline V gives CDR1 SNHLY, CDR2 FYNNEI. The CDR3 loop reads CASIDSPREQFF. DNA of the CDR3: TGTGCCAGCATAGACAGCCCGAGGGAGCAGTTCTTC.

This clone was recorded once. This chain uses TRBV19 with TRBJ1-5, with TRBD1 identical over 8 bases. The CDR3 spans 13 residues. Per the germline V gene, CDR1 is LNHDA and CDR2 is SQIVND (reference sequence). V shed 3 bases, J shed 6 bases, and the junction held 1 base outside the gene matches. The DNA of the CDR3 is TGTGCCAGTAGTATGGACAGGGTTCAGCCCCAGCATTTT. Translated, it gives CASSMDRVQPQHF.

This chain joins TRBV27 and TRBJ1-5; possibly TRBD1 for D (5 bases). V lost 4 bases to trimming and J lost 4 bases, with 14 bases between them. This CDR3 contains 15 residues. Germline values: CDR1 MNHEY, CDR2 SMNVEV (reference sequence). The CDR3 is CASSSEPGENQPQHF. DNA of the CDR3: TGTGCCAGCAGTTCCGAACCGGGGGAGAATCAGCCCCAGCATTTT.

The chain uses TRBV3-1 (or the pseudogene TRBV3-2) and TRBJ2-3; 7 positions match TRBD2. CDR1 is LGHDT and CDR2 is YNNKEL in the germline V gene (reference sequence). V gave up 1 base and J gave up 0 bases; unmatched junction bases: 4. The CDR3 runs to 16 residues. CDR3 nucleotides: TGTGCCAGCAGCCAAGTTCTAGCGGAGAGCACAGATACGCAGTATTTT. Encoded protein: CASSQVLAESTDTQYF.

This clone was seen a handful of times. The V gene is TRBV4-1, the J gene TRBJ1-6; TRBD1 is a possible D gene (6 bases). Looked up from germline, CDR1 is MGHRA and CDR2 is YSYEKL. The CDR3 runs to 15 residues. The V end was cut by 1 base, the J end by 7 bases, with 11 bases between. CDR3 nucleotide sequence: TGCGCCAGCAGCCAAGTTAGGGGGAGCAATTCACCCCTCCACTTT. This codes for CASSQVRGSNSPLHF.

This chain uses TRBV5-1 with TRBJ1-1; a weak D match, TRBD1 (5 bases). This CDR3 has 13 residues. Between the trimmed V and J ends, which lost 2 bases and 8 bases, there was a span of 13 bases. CDR1 and CDR2 (germline): SGHRS, YFSETQ. The CDR3 nucleotides read TGCGCCAGCAGCTTCGACGACAGACGGGAAGCTTTCTTT. It codes for CASSFDDRREAFF.

The chain carries TRBV11-1 and TRBJ2-7; 10 bases are a match to TRBD1. Germline V gene sequence: CDR1 SGHAT, CDR2 FQDESV (reference sequence). V shed 5 bases and J 2 bases; nucleotides not matched to a gene: 6. The CDR3 runs to 15 residues. DNA for the CDR3: TGTGCCAGCAGCCCCGGAGGACAGGGGGCCTACGAGCAGTACTTC. Translation: CASSPGGQGAYEQYF.

This clone showed up just once. CDR3 nucleotides: TGTGCCAGCAGTGAGGGGGGAGCCAATTCACCCCTCCACTTT. As protein: CASSEGGANSPLHF. This chain links TRBV2 with TRBJ1-6, with D perhaps matching TRBD1 (5 bases). Trimming shortened V by 3 bases and J by 7 bases, and 10 bases separated the two germline ends. This CDR3 is 14 amino acids long. Germline CDR1 and CDR2: SNHLY and FYNNEI.

The chain recombines TRBV7-9 with TRBJ1-1; 7 bases are shared with TRBD1. CDR3 length: 13 residues. V lost 6 bases, J lost 7 bases, and 8 bases stayed unmatched. Germline V lookup: CDR1 SEHNR, CDR2 FQNEAQ (reference sequence). Written as DNA, the CDR3 is TGTGCCAGCAGACCTACAGGGGCGTTTGAAGCTTTCTTT. As protein: CASRPTGAFEAFF.

The table lists this clone with a few counts. V is TRBV27 and J is TRBJ1-2, with 7 bases identical to TRBD1. Looked up from germline, CDR1 is MNHEY and CDR2 is SMNVEV (reference sequence). This CDR3 is 12 amino acids long. V lost 10 bases to trimming and J lost 3 bases; unmatched junction nucleotides: 5. Here the CDR3 DNA reads TGTGCCACAAATGACAGGGACTATGGCTACACCTTC. Its protein is CATNDRDYGYTF.

This chain connects TRBV6-6 to TRBJ1-2; D is ambiguous. The germline V gene encodes CDR1 MNHNY and CDR2 SVGAGI (reference sequence). The CDR3 runs to 13 residues. The V and J ends lost 5 bases and 0 bases respectively, with 7 bases between them. The CDR3: CASSLNSNYGYTF. The CDR3 DNA sequence: TGTGCCAGCAGTCTAAACTCTAACTATGGCTACACCTTC.

The rearrangement uses TRBV6-2 or TRBV6-3 and TRBJ2-4; 8 bases agree with TRBD1. The junction had 17 bases not matched to a gene; V was cut back by 4 bases and J by 0 bases. The germline V gene has CDR1 MNHEY and CDR2 SVGEGT. The CDR3 loop spans 20 amino acids. CDR3 nucleotides: TGTGCCAGCAGTTTCGCCGAGACAGGGGTGACCCGATTAGCCAAAAACATTCAGTACTTC. Translation: CASSFAETGVTRLAKNIQYF.

The chain carries TRBV11-2 and TRBJ1-1; D remains unclear. V was pared by 4 bases and J by 6 bases, with 12 bases between. This CDR3 comprises 13 residues. CDR1 and CDR2 from the germline V gene are SGHAT and FQNNGV. DNA of the CDR3: TGTGCCAGCAGCTCCCCCCGGAGGGCTGAAGCTTTCTTT. Its translation: CASSSPRRAEAFF.

This clone was seen a single time. The chain's CDR3 is CASSPPQGWNQPQHF. In nucleotides, the CDR3 is TGTGCCAGTAGCCCCCCCCAGGGCTGGAATCAGCCCCAGCATTTT. The V and J genes are TRBV19 and TRBJ1-5; possible D gene TRBD1, 5 bases. Trimming took off 6 bases at V and 4 bases at J, with 16 bases between the two ends. CDR3 length: 15 amino acids. Germline lookup yields CDR1 LNHDA and CDR2 SQIVND (reference sequence). Using reference TRBV19 and TRBJ1-5 for the parts outside the CDR3, the full variable domain is DGGITQSPKYLFRKEGQNVTLSCEQNLNHDAMYWYRQDPGQGLRLIYYSQIVNDFQKGDIAEGYSVSREKKESFPLTVTSAQKNPTAFYLCASSPPQGWNQPQHFGDGTRLSIL.